Below are 15 T cell receptor beta chains sequenced from a single sample in a study of PD-1 blockade in mismatch repair-deficient tumors. Assay used: immunoSEQ multiplex PCR; TCRdb lists only in-frame clones, some missing. The sample lists about 10,000 clones; roughly 86% were seen once. Stated time point: approximately ten-day in vitro stimulation with candidate neoantigen peptide 2. Their target antigens are unknown. The sequenced sample was cells cultured in vitro, obtained from a patient treated with pembrolizumab. These receptors were obtained from an adult with mismatch repair-deficient cancer.

The chain is built from TRBV28 and TRBJ2-2; possible D gene TRBD2, 5 bases. Germline V gene data show CDR1 as MDHEN and CDR2 as SYDVKM. Deletions cut 8 bases from V and 7 bases from J, with 14 bases between. This CDR3 region has 13 residues. The CDR3 nucleotides are TGTGCCAGCTCTGGAGGCCGTGTCGGGGAGCTGTTTTTT. Amino acids: CASSGGRVGELFF.

V gene TRBV7-3 combines with J gene TRBJ2-3, with 10 bases aligning to TRBD2. Germline loops: CDR1 SGHTA, CDR2 FQGTGA. Trimming removed 4 bases from V and 1 base from J; junction bases left unmatched: 5. The CDR3 runs 16 residues. CDR3 region: CASSSPLAGRTDTQYF. CDR3 bases: TGTGCCAGCAGCTCTCCACTAGCGGGACGCACAGATACGCAGTATTTT.

The chain has TRBV19 and TRBJ1-6, with TRBD1 identical over 9 bases. The germline V gene encodes CDR1 LNHDA and CDR2 SQIVND (reference sequence). Trimming cost V 6 bases and J 8 bases; bases outside gene matches: 11. CDR3 length: 16 residues. The CDR3 DNA follows: TGTGCCAGTAGCAAGACCGGGACAGGGTCCTATTCACCCCTCCACTTT. Translating gives CASSKTGTGSYSPLHF.

The chain couples TRBV2 to TRBJ1-3; D is uncertain. This CDR3 comprises 15 residues. Germline CDR1 SNHLY, CDR2 FYNNEI. Between the trimmed V and J ends, which lost 3 bases and 4 bases, there was a span of 13 bases. The CDR3 sequence: CASSDEGSRGNTIYF. The CDR3 nucleotides are TGTGCCAGCAGTGATGAGGGCAGTCGAGGAAACACCATATATTTT.

This chain connects TRBV6-5 to TRBJ1-1; the match to TRBD1 covers 8 bases. Germline V gene sequence: CDR1 MNHEY, CDR2 SVGAGI. CDR3 length equals 15 residues. J was trimmed by 4 bases and V by 6 bases; bases with no gene match: 10. The CDR3 region is CASRGQGSGSTEAFF. The CDR3 DNA reads TGTGCCAGCAGAGGACAGGGTTCGGGTTCCACTGAAGCTTTCTTT.

The table lists this clone with a count of one. The chain joins TRBV7-2 to TRBJ2-7; D remains ambiguous. This CDR3 region has 14 residues. The V end lost 5 bases, the J end lost 0 bases, and 11 bases lay between the germline ends. Germline CDR1 and CDR2: SGHTA and FQGNSA. As DNA, the CDR3 is TGTGCCAGCAGCCCCTCGGCGCGCTCCTACGAGCAGTACTTC. Its translation: CASSPSARSYEQYF. Using reference TRBV7-2 and TRBJ2-7 for the parts outside the CDR3, the full variable domain is GAGVSQSPSNKVTEKGKDVELRCDPISGHTALYWYRQSLGQGLEFLIYFQGNSAPDKSGLPSDRFSAERTGGSVSTLTIQRTQQEDSAVYLCASSPSARSYEQYFGPGTRLTVT.

CDR3 in amino acids: CAILPGPTNYGYTF. For the CDR3, the DNA is TGTGCCATCCTTCCCGGACCTACTAACTATGGCTACACCTTC. The chain uses TRBV10-3 and TRBJ1-2; no clear D. With 8 bases removed from V and 0 bases from J, the gap between germline ends came to 13 bases. CDR3 length: 14 amino acids. From germline, CDR1 is ENHRY and CDR2 SYGVKD.

The chain carries TRBV11-2 and TRBJ2-1; 7 nucleotides match TRBD1. The CDR3 is made up of 16 amino acids. The V segment lost 1 base and the J segment 4 bases; nucleotides outside the gene matches: 7. Germline-derived CDR1 and CDR2 are SGHAT and FQNNGV. In DNA, the CDR3 is TGTGCCAGCAGCTTAGTTTCAGGGGGAGTTTACAATGAGCAGTTCTTC. Its protein is CASSLVSGGVYNEQFF. The full variable domain, rest sourced from reference TRBV11-2 and TRBJ2-1, is EAGVAQSPRYKIIEKRQSVAFWCNPISGHATLYWYQQILGQGPKLLIQFQNNGVVDDSQLPKDRFSAERLKGVDSTLKIQPAKLEDSAVYLCASSLVSGGVYNEQFFGPGTRLTVL.

This chain links TRBV7-2 with TRBJ2-2; D perhaps matches TRBD2 (6 bases). Per germline, CDR1 SGHTA and CDR2 FQGNSA. The CDR3 has 14 amino acids. V was shortened by 1 base and J by 6 bases, with 9 bases between the two germline ends. CDR3 sequence (DNA): TGTGCCAGCAGCTTAGGTCCTAGCGCCGGGGAGCTGTTTTTT. Translated, it gives CASSLGPSAGELFF.

The rearrangement links TRBV30 to TRBJ1-6, with D perhaps TRBD1 (6 bases). From germline, CDR1 is GTSNPN and CDR2 SVGIG (reference sequence). Trimming took off 2 bases at V and 7 bases at J, with 15 bases between the two ends. The CDR3 totals 15 residues. CDR3 loop: CAWSPILGQNSPLHF. CDR3 bases: TGTGCCTGGAGTCCCATCCTGGGACAAAATTCACCCCTCCACTTT.

The chain joins TRBV7-9 to TRBJ2-7; possibly TRBD2 for D (5 bases). Germline V CDR1 and CDR2: SEHNR, FQNEAQ (reference sequence). The CDR3 covers 13 residues. V was clipped by 2 bases and J by 1 base, with 6 bases between them. The CDR3 is CASSLSGSYEQYF. The CDR3, as DNA: TGTGCCAGCAGCTTATCGGGGTCCTACGAGCAGTACTTC.

The chain employs TRBV7-3 and TRBJ2-2; no reliable D call. Germline CDR1 is SGHTA and CDR2 is FQGTGA. This CDR3 spans 15 amino acids. Deletions cut 1 base from V and 3 bases from J, with 9 bases between. In DNA, the CDR3 is TGTGCCAGCAGCTTAATGGCTGGCGACACCGGGGAGCTGTTTTTT. Its protein product is CASSLMAGDTGELFF.

The chain recombines TRBV2 with TRBJ2-1; TRBD2 is a possible D gene (6 bases). V was cut by 4 bases and J by 5 bases, with 18 bases left in between. Germline V CDR1 and CDR2: SNHLY, FYNNEI. The CDR3 covers 16 residues. The CDR3 reads CASSGPSAFLNNEQFF. The CDR3 DNA reads as TGTGCCAGCAGTGGTCCTAGCGCGTTCTTAAACAATGAGCAGTTCTTC.

As DNA, the CDR3 is TGTGCCAGCAGTTTCTTCCCTGCTACAGGGGACTCCTACGAGCAGTACTTC. Protein sequence: CASSFFPATGDSYEQYF. V and J are TRBV27 and TRBJ2-7; 7 bases line up with TRBD1. CDR1 MNHEY and CDR2 SMNVEV come from the germline V gene (reference sequence). The J segment lost 0 bases and the V segment lost 3 bases, leaving 11 bases of the junction unmatched. The CDR3 length is 17 residues.

The chain has TRBV7-6 and TRBJ2-7; 10 nucleotides line up with TRBD2. The V segment lost 1 base and the J segment 3 bases; nucleotides outside the gene matches: 3. Germline lookup yields CDR1 SGHVS and CDR2 FNYEAQ. The CDR3 length is 15 residues. CDR3 nucleotides: TGTGCCAGCAGCTTAGATGCTAGCGGGGGCTACGAGCAGTACTTC. Protein sequence: CASSLDASGGYEQYF.